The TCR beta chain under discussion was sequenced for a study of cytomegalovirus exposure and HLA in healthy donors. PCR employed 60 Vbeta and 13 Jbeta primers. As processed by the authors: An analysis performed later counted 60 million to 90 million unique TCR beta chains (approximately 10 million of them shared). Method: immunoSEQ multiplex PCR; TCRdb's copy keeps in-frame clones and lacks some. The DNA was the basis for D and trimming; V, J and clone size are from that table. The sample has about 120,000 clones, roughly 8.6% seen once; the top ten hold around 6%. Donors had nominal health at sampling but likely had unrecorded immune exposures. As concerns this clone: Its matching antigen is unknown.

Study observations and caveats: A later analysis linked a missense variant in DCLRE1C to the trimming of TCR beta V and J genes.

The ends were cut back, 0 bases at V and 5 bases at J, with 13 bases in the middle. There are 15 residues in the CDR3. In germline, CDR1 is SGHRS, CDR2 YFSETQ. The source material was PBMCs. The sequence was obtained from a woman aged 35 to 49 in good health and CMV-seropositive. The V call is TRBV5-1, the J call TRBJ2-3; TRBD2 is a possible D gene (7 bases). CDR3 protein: CASSLARGPRDTQYF. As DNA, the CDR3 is TGCGCCAGCAGCTTGGCGCGGGGGCCAAGAGATACGCAGTATTTT. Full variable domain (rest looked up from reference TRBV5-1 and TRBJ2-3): KAGVTQTPRYLIKTRGQQVTLSCSPISGHRSVSWYQQTPGQGLQFLFEYFSETQRNKGNFPGRFSGRQFSNSRSEMNVSTLELGDSALYLCASSLARGPRDTQYFGPGTRLTVL.